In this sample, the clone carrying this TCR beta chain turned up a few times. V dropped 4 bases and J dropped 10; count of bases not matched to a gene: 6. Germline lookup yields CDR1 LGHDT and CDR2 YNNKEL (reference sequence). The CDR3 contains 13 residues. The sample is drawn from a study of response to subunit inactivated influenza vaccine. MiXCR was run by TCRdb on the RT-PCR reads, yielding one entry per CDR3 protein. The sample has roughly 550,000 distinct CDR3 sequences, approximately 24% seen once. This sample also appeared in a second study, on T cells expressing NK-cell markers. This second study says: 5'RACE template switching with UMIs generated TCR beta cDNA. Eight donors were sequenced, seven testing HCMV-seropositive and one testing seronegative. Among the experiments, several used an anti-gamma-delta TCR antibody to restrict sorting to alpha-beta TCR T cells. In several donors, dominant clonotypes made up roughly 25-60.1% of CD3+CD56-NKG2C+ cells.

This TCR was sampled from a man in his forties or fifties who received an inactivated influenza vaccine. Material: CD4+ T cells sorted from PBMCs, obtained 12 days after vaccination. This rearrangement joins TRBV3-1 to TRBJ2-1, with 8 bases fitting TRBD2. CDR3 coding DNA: TGTGCCAGCAGCCTCCAAACTAGCGGAGAGCAGTTCTTC. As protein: CASSLQTSGEQFF.